Following are 12 T cell receptor beta chains from one sample sequenced in a study of blood T cell repertoires in COVID-19. Method: immunoSEQ multiplex PCR; TCRdb's copy keeps in-frame clones and lacks some. The sample shows about 45,000 clones, approximately 80% of them seen only once. The specimen was peripheral blood. The receptor source for this set is a man aged 70-80 years with acute or convalescent COVID-19.

V gene TRBV10-2 combines with J gene TRBJ1-5, with 7 positions matching TRBD1. The germline CDR1 and CDR2 sequences are WSHSY and SAAADI. The trim removed 8 bases at V and 2 bases at J, leaving 9 bases unmatched. This CDR3 contains 15 residues. The CDR3 sequence is CASSPQGTGNQPQHF. For the CDR3, the DNA is TGCGCCAGCTCACCCCAAGGGACAGGCAATCAGCCCCAGCATTTT.

The chain uses TRBV19 and TRBJ1-1; 10 bases match TRBD1. Germline assignment: CDR1 LNHDA and CDR2 SQIVND (reference sequence). V lost 6 bases and J lost 5; bases outside the gene matches: 6. The CDR3 runs 14 residues. CDR3 loop: CASSATGGTTEAFF. CDR3 nucleotide sequence: TGTGCCAGTAGCGCGACAGGGGGCACGACTGAAGCTTTCTTT.

The chain recombines TRBV27 with TRBJ1-5, with D possibly being TRBD1 (5 bases). The germline CDR1 and CDR2 sequences are MNHEY and SMNVEV (reference sequence). The germline V and J ends were trimmed by 1 base and 2 bases, with 9 bases remaining between them. The CDR3 runs 15 residues. The CDR3 DNA sequence: TGTGCCAGCAGTTTATACGGGGGAGGCAATCAGCCCCAGCATTTT. This sequence encodes CASSLYGGGNQPQHF.

The chain couples TRBV30 to TRBJ2-7, with TRBD1 matching 11 bases. From germline, CDR1 is GTSNPN and CDR2 SVGIG (reference sequence). The CDR3 contains 16 residues. J was trimmed by 2 bases and V by 3 bases; bases with no gene match: 9. DNA of the CDR3: TGTGCCTGGAGCAATAACCGGGACAGGGGGGCCTACGAGCAGTACTTC. Translating it yields CAWSNNRDRGAYEQYF. The variable domain in full, completed from reference TRBV30 and TRBJ2-7, reads SQTIHQWPATLVQPVGSPLSLECTVEGTSNPNLYWYRQAAGRGLQLLFYSVGIGQISSEVPQNLSASRPQDRQFILSSKKLLLSDSGFYLCAWSNNRDRGAYEQYFGPGTRLTVT.

This clone was detected only once. The chain is built from TRBV6-5 and TRBJ1-2; 9 bases align to TRBD1. V gave up 6 bases and J gave up 4 bases; unmatched junction bases: 6. Germline V gives CDR1 MNHEY, CDR2 SVGAGI. There are 14 residues in the CDR3. The CDR3 region has the DNA TGTGCCAGCAGGGGGACAGGGTACGGCTATGGCTACACCTTC. Its translation is CASRGTGYGYGYTF.

This sequence joins TRBV6-2 or TRBV6-3 and TRBJ1-2, with D uncertain. CDR3 length equals 12 residues. V was trimmed by 2 bases and J by 8 bases, leaving 9 bases between them. Germline CDR1 and CDR2: MNHEY and SVGEGT. CDR3 loop: CASSYVGVGYTF. CDR3 DNA: TGTGCCAGCAGTTACGTCGGTGTCGGCTACACCTTC.

The gene calls are TRBV6-5 and TRBJ1-1; 8 bases agree with TRBD1. Germline CDR1 is MNHEY and CDR2 is SVGAGI. The CDR3 extends over 15 amino acids. The V and J ends lost 5 bases and 1 base, in that order; junction bases with no gene match: 6. CDR3 coding DNA: TGTGCCAGCAGTCCGGACAGGGTGGGGAACACTGAAGCTTTCTTT. Translated, it gives CASSPDRVGNTEAFF.

The rearrangement uses TRBV7-2 and TRBJ1-2; D gene uncertain. V lost 5 bases and J lost 1, with 17 bases in between. The CDR3 is 16 residues long. Germline-derived CDR1 and CDR2 are SGHTA and FQGNSA. The CDR3 protein is CASSLLEVAGNYGYTF. DNA for the CDR3: TGTGCCAGCAGCCTCCTGGAGGTCGCCGGTAACTATGGCTACACCTTC.

The chain carries TRBV18 and TRBJ2-7, with 8 bases lining up with TRBD1. Trimming took 3 bases from V and 0 from J; bases not matched to a gene: 1. This CDR3 region has 14 residues. CDR1 is KGHSH, CDR2 LQKENI, per germline. In nucleotides, the CDR3 is TGTGCCAGCTCACCGGGACAGGTCTCCTACGAGCAGTACTTC. It codes for CASSPGQVSYEQYF.

This chain connects TRBV29-1 to TRBJ1-1; 8 nucleotides line up with TRBD1. CDR3 length: 12 amino acids. J lost 1 base, V lost 7 bases, and 2 bases had no gene match. Germline-derived CDR1 and CDR2 are SQVTM and ANQGSEA. The CDR3 DNA reads TGCAGCGCGGGACAGGCGAACACTGAAGCTTTCTTT. This sequence encodes CSAGQANTEAFF.

This clone has just a few counts. The chain recombines TRBV6-5 with TRBJ2-4, with a tentative D call TRBD1 (6 bases). This CDR3 comprises 13 residues. Trimming stripped 6 bases from V and 6 bases from J, with 12 bases between. Germline-derived CDR1 and CDR2 are MNHEY and SVGAGI. CDR3 nucleotides: TGTGCCAGCAGGCAACAGGGTATAAACATTCAGTACTTC. Its protein product is CASRQQGINIQYF.

V is TRBV19 and J is TRBJ1-2; D is perhaps TRBD1 (5 bases). The germline V gene has CDR1 LNHDA and CDR2 SQIVND (reference sequence). The germline V and J ends were trimmed by 0 bases and 0 bases, with 14 bases remaining between them. CDR3 length equals 17 residues. The CDR3 DNA sequence: TGTGCCAGTAGTATAGATTTGCGACAGTTAGCTAACTATGGCTACACCTTC. Translating it yields CASSIDLRQLANYGYTF.